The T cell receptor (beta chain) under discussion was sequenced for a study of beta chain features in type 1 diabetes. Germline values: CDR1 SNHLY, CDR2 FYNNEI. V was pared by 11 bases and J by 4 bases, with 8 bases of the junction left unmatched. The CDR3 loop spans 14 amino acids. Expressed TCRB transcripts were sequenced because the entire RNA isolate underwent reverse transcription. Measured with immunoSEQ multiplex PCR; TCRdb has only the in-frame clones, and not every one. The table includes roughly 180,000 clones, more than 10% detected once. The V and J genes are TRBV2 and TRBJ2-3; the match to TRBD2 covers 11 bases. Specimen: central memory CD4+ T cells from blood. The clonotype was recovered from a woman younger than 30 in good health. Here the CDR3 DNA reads TGTGCCTGTTTAGCGGGAGGGCCGTCAGATACGCAGTATTTT. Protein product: CACLAGGPSDTQYF.